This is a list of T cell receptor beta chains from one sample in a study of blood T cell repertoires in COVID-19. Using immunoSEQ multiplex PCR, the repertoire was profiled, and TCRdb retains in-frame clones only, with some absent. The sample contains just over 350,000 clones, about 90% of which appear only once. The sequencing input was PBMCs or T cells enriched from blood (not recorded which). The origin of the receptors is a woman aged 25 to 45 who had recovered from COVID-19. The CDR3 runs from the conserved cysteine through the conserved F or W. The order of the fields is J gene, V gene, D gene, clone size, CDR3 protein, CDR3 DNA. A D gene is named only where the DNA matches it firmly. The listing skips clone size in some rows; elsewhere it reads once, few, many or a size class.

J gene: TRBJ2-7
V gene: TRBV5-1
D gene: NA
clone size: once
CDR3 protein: CASSLRTGSSYEQYF
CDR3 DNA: TGCGCCAGCAGCTTGAGAACAGGAAGCTCCTACGAGCAGTACTTC

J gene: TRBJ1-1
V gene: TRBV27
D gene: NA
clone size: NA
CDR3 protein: CASSRWNTEAFF
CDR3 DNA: TGTGCCAGCAGCCGTTGGAACACTGAAGCTTTCTTT

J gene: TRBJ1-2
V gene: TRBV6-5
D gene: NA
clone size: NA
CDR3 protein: CASTQDNSLGGYTF
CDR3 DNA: TGTGCCAGCACCCAGGACAACAGTCTAGGTGGCTACACCTTC

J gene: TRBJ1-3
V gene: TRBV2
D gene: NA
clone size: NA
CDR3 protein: CASRVDSSSGNTIYF
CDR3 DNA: TGTGCCAGCAGGGTAGACAGCTCCTCTGGAAACACCATATATTTT

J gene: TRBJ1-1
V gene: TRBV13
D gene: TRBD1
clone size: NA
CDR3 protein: CASSLVGVGQGASAFF
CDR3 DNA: TGTGCCAGCAGCTTAGTGGGTGTGGGTCAGGGGGCTTCGGCTTTCTTT

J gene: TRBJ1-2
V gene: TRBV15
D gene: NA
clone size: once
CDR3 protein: CATSTDRLNYGYTF
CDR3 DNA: TGTGCCACCAGCACGGACAGATTAAACTATGGCTACACCTTC

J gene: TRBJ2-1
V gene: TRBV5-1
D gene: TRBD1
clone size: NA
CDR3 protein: CASSLLQGVGSYNEQFF
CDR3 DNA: TGCGCCAGCAGCTTGTTACAGGGGGTGGGATCCTACAATGAGCAGTTCTTC

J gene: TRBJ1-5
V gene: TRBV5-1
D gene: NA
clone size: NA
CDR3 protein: CASSPDSGINQPQHF
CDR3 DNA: TGCGCCAGCAGCCCGGACAGTGGGATCAATCAGCCCCAGCATTTT

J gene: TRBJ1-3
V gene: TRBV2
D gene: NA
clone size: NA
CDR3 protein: CASSSQGSSGNTIYF
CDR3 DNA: TGTGCCAGCAGTTCTCAGGGGTCCTCCGGAAACACCATATATTTT

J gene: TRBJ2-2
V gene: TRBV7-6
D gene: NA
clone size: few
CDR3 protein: CASSLGGIFTGELFF
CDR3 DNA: TGTGCCAGCAGCTTAGGCGGGATTTTCACCGGGGAGCTGTTTTTT

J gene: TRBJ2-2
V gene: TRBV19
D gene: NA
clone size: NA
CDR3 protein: CASKESATANTGELFF
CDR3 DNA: TGTGCCAGTAAGGAAAGTGCGACAGCGAACACCGGGGAGCTGTTTTTT

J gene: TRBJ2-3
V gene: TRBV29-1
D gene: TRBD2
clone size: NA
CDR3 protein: CSAETSGGSVREYF
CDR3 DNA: TGCAGCGCTGAAACTAGCGGGGGCTCAGTACGGGAGTATTTT

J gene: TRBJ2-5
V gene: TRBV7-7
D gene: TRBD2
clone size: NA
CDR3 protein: CASSLGLSGGAETQYF
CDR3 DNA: TGTGCTAGCAGCTTAGGGCTTAGCGGGGGGGCTGAGACCCAGTACTTC

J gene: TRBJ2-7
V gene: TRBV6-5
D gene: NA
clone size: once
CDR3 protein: CASSYWDNSYEQYF
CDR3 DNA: TGTGCCAGCAGTTACTGGGACAACTCCTACGAGCAGTACTTC

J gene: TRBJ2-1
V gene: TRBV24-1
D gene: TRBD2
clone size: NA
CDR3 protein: CATSDPSGVNEQFF
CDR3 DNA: TGTGCCACCAGTGATCCCAGCGGGGTCAATGAGCAGTTCTTC

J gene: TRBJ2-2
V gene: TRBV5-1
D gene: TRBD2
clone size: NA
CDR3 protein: CASSWTSGENTGELFF
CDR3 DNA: TGCGCCAGCAGCTGGACTAGCGGGGAGAACACCGGGGAGCTGTTTTTT

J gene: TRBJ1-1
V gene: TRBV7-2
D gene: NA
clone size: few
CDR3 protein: CASSLGGGASTEAFF
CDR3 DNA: TGTGCCAGCAGCTTAGGTGGGGGCGCAAGCACTGAAGCTTTCTTT

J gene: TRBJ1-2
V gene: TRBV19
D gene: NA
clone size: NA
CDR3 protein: CASSIADGYTF
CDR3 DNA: TGTGCCAGTAGTATTGCGGATGGCTACACCTTC

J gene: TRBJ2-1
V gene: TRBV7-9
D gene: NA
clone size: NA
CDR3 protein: CASSWTGIEMNEQFF
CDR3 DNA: TGTGCCAGCAGTTGGACCGGGATAGAGATGAATGAGCAGTTCTTC

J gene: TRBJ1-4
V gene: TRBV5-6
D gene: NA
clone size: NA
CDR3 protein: CASSLGQLNEKLFF
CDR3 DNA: TGTGCCAGCAGCTTAGGACAGCTGAATGAAAAACTGTTTTTT

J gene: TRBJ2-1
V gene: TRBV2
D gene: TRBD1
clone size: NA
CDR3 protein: CASSEGGTGGIEQFF
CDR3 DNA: TGTGCCAGCAGTGAAGGGGGGACAGGGGGAATCGAGCAGTTCTTC

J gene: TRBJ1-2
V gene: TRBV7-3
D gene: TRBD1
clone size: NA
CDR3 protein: CASSSFQGVPYGYTF
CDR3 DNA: TGTGCCAGCAGCTCCTTTCAGGGGGTCCCCTATGGCTACACCTTC

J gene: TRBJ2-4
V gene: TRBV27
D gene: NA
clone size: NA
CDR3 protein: CASSPTGIYIQYF
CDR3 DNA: TGTGCCAGCAGTCCTACAGGGATTTACATTCAGTACTTC

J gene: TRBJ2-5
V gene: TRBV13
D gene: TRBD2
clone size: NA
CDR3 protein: CASSLGPERTRLTPQYF
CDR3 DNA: TGTGCCAGCAGCTTAGGCCCCGAAAGGACTAGGTTAACGCCCCAGTACTTC

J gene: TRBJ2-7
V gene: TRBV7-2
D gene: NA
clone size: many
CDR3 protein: CASSSSYALSYEQYF
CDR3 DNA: TGTGCCAGCAGCAGCTCTTATGCCCTCTCCTACGAGCAGTACTTC

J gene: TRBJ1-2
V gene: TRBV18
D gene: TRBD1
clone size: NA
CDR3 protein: CASSPEQGAGGYTF
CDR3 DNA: TGTGCCAGCTCACCGGAACAGGGGGCGGGCGGCTACACCTTC

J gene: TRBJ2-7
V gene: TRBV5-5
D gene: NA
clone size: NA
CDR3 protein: CASSLTGLSSYEQYF
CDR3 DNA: TGTGCCAGCAGCTTGACAGGGCTAAGCTCCTACGAGCAGTACTTC

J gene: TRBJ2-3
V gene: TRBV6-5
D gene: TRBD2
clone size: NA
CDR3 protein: CASSFSGPTSTDTQYF
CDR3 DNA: TGTGCCAGCAGTTTTAGCGGGCCTACTAGCACAGATACGCAGTATTTT